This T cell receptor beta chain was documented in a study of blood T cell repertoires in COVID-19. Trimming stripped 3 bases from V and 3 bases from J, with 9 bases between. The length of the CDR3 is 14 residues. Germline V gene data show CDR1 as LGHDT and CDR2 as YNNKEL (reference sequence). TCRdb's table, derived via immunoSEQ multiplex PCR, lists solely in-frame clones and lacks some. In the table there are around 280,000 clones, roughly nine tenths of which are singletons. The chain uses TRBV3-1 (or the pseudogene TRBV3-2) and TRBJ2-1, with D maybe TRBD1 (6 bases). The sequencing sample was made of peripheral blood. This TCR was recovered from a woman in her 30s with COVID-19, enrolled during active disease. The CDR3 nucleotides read TGTGCCAGCAGCCAGCAGGGGAACTACAATGAGCAGTTCTTC. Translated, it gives CASSQQGNYNEQFF.